Below are 7 T cell receptor beta chains sequenced from a single sample in a study of human T cells and chemical hapten exposure. Documented time point: pre-sensitization, week 0. Treatment denoted: therapeutic diphenylcyclopropenone sensitization with weekly scalp DPC. TCRdb recomputed calls from the RACE reads with MiXCR, one row per CDR3 protein. This table holds about 300,000 distinct CDR3 sequences, 5.5% found once. Here the sequenced sample was whole blood, taken in connection with sensitization to the hapten diphenylcyclopropenone (DPC). The receptor set was obtained from a woman aged 18 to 35 with alopecia areata. Some clones in this sample may be carry-over from other donors' samples.

The CDR3 DNA reads TGCGCCAGCAGCTACCTAACGGGACTAGCGGGGTTAACCTACGAGCAGTACTTC. Translation gives CASSYLTGLAGLTYEQYF. The rearrangement links TRBV5-1 to TRBJ2-7; 13 bases are a match to TRBD2. V was pared by 3 bases and J by 2 bases, with 11 bases of the junction left unmatched. This CDR3 contains 18 residues. The V gene's germline CDR1 is SGHRS and CDR2 YFSETQ.

This clonotype was observed at least ten times. The chain couples TRBV12-3 or TRBV12-4 to TRBJ1-1; maybe TRBD1 (5 bases). The V end lost 2 bases, the J end lost 1 base, and 14 bases lay between the germline ends. This CDR3 has 16 amino acids. The CDR3 DNA reads as TGTGCCAGCAGTTTACCGGCCGGACAAACGAACACTGAAGCTTTCTTT. Its translation: CASSLPAGQTNTEAFF.

This clonotype has a handful of counts. The chain has TRBV5-6 and TRBJ1-5, with D unresolved. The ends were cut back, 2 bases at V and 4 bases at J, with 7 bases in the middle. This CDR3 has 13 amino acids. The germline gives CDR1 SGHDT, CDR2 YYEEEE. CDR3 DNA sequence: TGTGCCAGCAGCTTTCGAGTAAATCAGCCCCAGCATTTT. Translating gives CASSFRVNQPQHF.

This clonotype was observed a handful of times. The chain joins TRBV2 to TRBJ2-3; D may be TRBD1 or TRBD2 (5 bases each). The V end lost 3 bases, the J end lost 1 base, and 11 bases lay between the germline ends. Germline CDR1 and CDR2: SNHLY and FYNNEI. The CDR3 is 15 amino acids. For the CDR3, the DNA is TGTGCCAGCAGTGATAAGTCGGGGCGCACAGATACGCAGTATTTT. Amino acids: CASSDKSGRTDTQYF.

This clonotype was recorded at least ten times. This chain uses TRBV20-1 with TRBJ1-1; 9 bases are shared with TRBD1. The junction had 4 bases not matched to a gene; V was cut back by 0 bases and J by 5 bases. Germline-derived CDR1 and CDR2 are DFQATT and SNEGSKA (reference sequence). CDR3 length equals 14 residues. In DNA form, the CDR3 reads TGCAGTGCTAGAGAGCCGACAGGGGGGACTGAAGCTTTCTTT. This codes for CSAREPTGGTEAFF.

This clonotype has only a few counts. The chain joins TRBV3-1 to TRBJ2-1; 7 nucleotides line up with TRBD2. The germline CDR1 and CDR2 sequences are LGHDT and YNNKEL (reference sequence). The length of the CDR3 is 16 residues. Unmatched junction bases numbered 10, after V lost 1 base and J lost 7 bases. The CDR3 spells CASSQGTGGVWNEQFF. Written as DNA, the CDR3 is TGTGCCAGCAGCCAAGGAACGGGGGGTGTTTGGAATGAGCAGTTCTTC.

This clonotype was observed at least ten times. The rearrangement joins TRBV3-1 to TRBJ1-2, with D perhaps matching TRBD1 (6 bases). The CDR3 loop spans 14 amino acids. Trimming cost V 5 bases and J 4 bases, with 14 bases left between them. Germline CDR1 and CDR2: LGHDT and YNNKEL (reference sequence). CDR3 sequence: CASSSGQFSYGYTF. CDR3 DNA: TGTGCCAGCAGCTCTGGACAGTTCTCCTATGGCTACACCTTC.